This T cell receptor (beta chain) stems from a study of PD-1 blockade in mismatch repair-deficient tumors. Study-level information: All were previously treated, progressing patients with 12 mismatch repair-deficient cancer types. Overall study results and limits: Tumor-resident clones, often absent from pretreatment blood, expanded after pembrolizumab and then contracted.

The V segment lost 8 bases and the J segment 9 bases; nucleotides outside the gene matches: 12. Germline assignment: CDR1 SNHLY and CDR2 FYNNEI. The CDR3 is made up of 14 amino acids. A few pembrolizumab responders had their TCRs sequenced. Concerning this clone: What it binds is unknown.

Only in-frame clones appear in the TCRdb table, and some are missing; sequencing was by immunoSEQ multiplex PCR. Of 100,000 or so clones in the sample, 82% are singletons; the top ten hold around 5.8%. This clonotype originated in an adult with mismatch repair-deficient cancer. The chain joins TRBV2 to TRBJ2-1; TRBD1 aligns across 8 bases. Here the sequenced sample was peripheral blood, taken about 33 weeks after starting pembrolizumab. The CDR3 DNA reads TGTGCCAGCCTGAAAGGTCCAGGGGGCGCTGAGCAGTTCTTC. Its translation: CASLKGPGGAEQFF.